This T cell receptor beta chain stems from a study of cytomegalovirus exposure and HLA in healthy donors. Study findings and constraints: Because they were indistinguishable, some V segments, including TRBV6-2 and TRBV6-3, were excluded. With further analysis later on, most CMV-associated TCR beta chains appeared HLA-restricted.

PCR was performed using 60 Vbeta and 13 Jbeta primers. This table comes from immunoSEQ multiplex PCR, and its TCRdb copy is limited to in-frame clones, with some not included. The data show about 130,000 clones, 65% to 90% seen once. Donors counted as nominally healthy when sampled, yet unrecorded immune exposures were likely. This clone was observed a single time. Antigen specificity is unknown. The trim removed 6 bases at V and 12 bases at J, leaving 12 bases unmatched. Germline V lookup: CDR1 SGHTA, CDR2 FQGNSA. This CDR3 has 13 amino acids. The source of this sequence is a man between 50 and 59 years old in good health and CMV-seronegative. The chain has TRBV7-2 and TRBJ1-1, with 8 bases aligning to TRBD1. The specimen sequenced was PBMCs. For the CDR3, the DNA is TGTGCCAGCAGTCGACAGGGGCTGCTTCCGTCTTTCTTT. It encodes CASSRQGLLPSFF. The variable domain in full, with the rest retrieved from reference TRBV7-2 and TRBJ1-1, is GAGVSQSPSNKVTEKGKDVELRCDPISGHTALYWYRQSLGQGLEFLIYFQGNSAPDKSGLPSDRFSAERTGGSVSTLTIQRTQQEDSAVYLCASSRQGLLPSFFGQGTRLTVV.